This T cell receptor beta chain derives from a study of blood T cell repertoires in COVID-19. Study summary: Samples representing acute and convalescent COVID-19 were sourced from the United States, Italy and Spain.

CDR3 length: 20 residues. CDR1 is SGHRS and CDR2 is YFSETQ in the germline V gene. Unmatched junction bases numbered 22, after V lost 4 bases and J lost 3 bases. Grouping used clinical history reported by participants in a survey and questionnaire. Data came from immunoSEQ multiplex PCR; TCRdb stores just in-frame clones and leaves some out. The data contain hundreds of thousands of clones, roughly 85% of them singletons. V usage is TRBV5-1 and J usage is TRBJ2-3; 8 bases fit TRBD1. This clonotype originated in a man under 40 who had recovered from COVID-19. The sequenced sample was PBMCs or T cells enriched from blood (not recorded which). The DNA of the CDR3 is TGCGCCAGCAGCGCACAGGCAGGGGGCTTTCAACAGCGCGGGACAGATACGCAGTATTTT. Amino acids: CASSAQAGGFQQRGTDTQYF.